This paragraph covers one T cell receptor beta chain sequence. The sample originates from a study of memory CD4+ T cells and cytomegalovirus serostatus. V gave up 5 bases and J gave up 0 bases; unmatched junction bases: 12. The germline gives CDR1 SGHAT, CDR2 FQDESV (reference sequence). The CDR3 runs to 17 residues. Profiling relied on immunoSEQ multiplex PCR, and the TCRdb table lists in-frame clones only, not all of them. The profile shows tens of thousands of clones, about three quarters of them singletons. The sort gate was single viable CD3+CD4+CD8-CD45RO+ cells for memory CD4+ T cells. Positive selection with CD4 microbeads enriched total CD4+ T cells.

The rearrangement uses TRBV11-1 and TRBJ2-7, with 8 bases fitting TRBD2. This receptor was taken from an adult in good health and CMV-seronegative. Some clones in this sample may be carry-over from other donors' samples. The specimen was memory CD4+ T cells from blood. In DNA form, the CDR3 reads TGTGCCAGCAGCCAGCACCCCGGGACTAGGAGCTCCTACGAGCAGTACTTC. This sequence encodes CASSQHPGTRSSYEQYF. Drawing the rest from reference TRBV11-1 and TRBJ2-7, the complete variable domain is EAEVAQSPRYKITEKSQAVAFWCDPISGHATLYWYRQILGQGPELLVQFQDESVVDDSQLPKDRFSAERLKGVDSTLKIQPAELGDSAMYLCASSQHPGTRSSYEQYFGPGTRLTVT.